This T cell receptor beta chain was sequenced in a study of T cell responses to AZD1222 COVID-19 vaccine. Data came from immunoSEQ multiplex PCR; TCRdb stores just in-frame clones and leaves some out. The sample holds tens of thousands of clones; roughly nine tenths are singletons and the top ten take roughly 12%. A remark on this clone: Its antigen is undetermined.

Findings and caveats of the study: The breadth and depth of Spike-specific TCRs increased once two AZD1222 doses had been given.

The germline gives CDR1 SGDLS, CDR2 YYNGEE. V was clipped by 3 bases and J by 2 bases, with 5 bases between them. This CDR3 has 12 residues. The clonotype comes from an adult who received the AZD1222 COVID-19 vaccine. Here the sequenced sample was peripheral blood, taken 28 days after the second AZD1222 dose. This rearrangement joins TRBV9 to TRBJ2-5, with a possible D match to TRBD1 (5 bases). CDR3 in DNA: TGTGCCAGCAGCGAGGGGCAAGAGACCCAGTACTTC. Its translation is CASSEGQETQYF.